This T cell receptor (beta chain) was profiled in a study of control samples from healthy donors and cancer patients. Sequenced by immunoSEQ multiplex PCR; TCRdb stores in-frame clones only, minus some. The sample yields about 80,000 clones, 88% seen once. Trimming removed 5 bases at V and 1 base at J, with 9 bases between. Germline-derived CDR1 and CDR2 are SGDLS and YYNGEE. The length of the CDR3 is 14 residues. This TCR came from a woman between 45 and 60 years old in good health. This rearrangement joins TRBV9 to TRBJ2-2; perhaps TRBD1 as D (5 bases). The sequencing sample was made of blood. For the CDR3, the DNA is TGTGCCAGCAGAGGGGTCGGGAACACCGGGGAGCTGTTTTTT. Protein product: CASRGVGNTGELFF.